The 27 T cell receptor beta chains below come from one sample, sequenced in a study of prognosis after radiotherapy for stage I lung cancer. The authors amplified TCR beta CDR3 from genomic DNA using two-round multiplex PCR. Amplification during the initial PCR round employed primers specific to each TRBV and TRBJ gene. MiXCR was run by TCRdb on the multiplex PCR reads, yielding one entry per CDR3 protein. There are under 55,000 distinct CDR3 sequences in the sample; 30% to 40% occur only once, and 8% to 10% lies in the top ten. The sample in question was PBMCs, obtained before or after stereotactic body radiation therapy (not recorded which). Every receptor here comes from a donor aged 50 or older with non-small cell lung cancer.

Of note for this clonotype: Compared with germline, one end of the junction differs, possibly owing to a read error. The chain uses TRBV7-2 and TRBJ1-5; TRBD1 aligns across 7 bases. The germline V gene has CDR1 SGHTA and CDR2 FQGNSA. CDR3 length equals 15 residues. CDR3 sequence (DNA): TGTACCAGCAGCCGATTTGACAGGGTCAATCCGCCCCAGCATTTT. Its translation: CTSSRFDRVNPPQHF.

Of note for this clonotype: It is likely a read error: a sequence one base away is far more abundant. The chain recombines TRBV6-2 or TRBV6-3 with TRBJ2-7; D is possibly TRBD1 (6 bases). Germline assignment: CDR1 MNHEY and CDR2 SVGEGT. This CDR3 contains 17 residues. With 7 bases removed from V and 3 bases from J, the gap between germline ends came to 25 bases. The CDR3 sequence: CASTNPKRAGAYYEQYF. The CDR3 DNA sequence: TGTGCCAGCACCAACCCGAAGCGAGCAGGGGCGTACTACGAGCAGTACTTC.

Remarks on this clonotype: Germline is not matched at one junction end, which may reflect a read error. The chain combines TRBV28 with TRBJ1-2, with D perhaps TRBD1 (6 bases). CDR1 is MDHEN, CDR2 SYDVKM, per germline. The CDR3 loop spans 17 amino acids. The CDR3 sequence: CAISSTTGVLSHYGYTF. The CDR3, as DNA: TGTGCCATCAGTTCAACGACAGGTGTCCTTTCTCATTATGGCTACACCTTC.

About this clonotype: Relative to the germline gene, one junction end is altered; a read error may explain this. The chain uses TRBV28 and TRBJ2-7; 7 bases match TRBD1. CDR3 length: 15 amino acids. Per the germline V gene, CDR1 is MDHEN and CDR2 is SYDVKM. The CDR3 region is CASRRTGHPGHDQYF. DNA for the CDR3: TGTGCCAGCAGAAGGACAGGCCACCCGGGACACGATCAGTACTTC.

The table lists this clonotype with many counts. The V gene is TRBV5-5, the J gene TRBJ2-2; D ambiguous. This CDR3 is 15 amino acids long. In germline, CDR1 is SGHKS, CDR2 YYEKEE (reference sequence). Trimming took off 0 bases at V and 5 bases at J, with 11 bases between the two ends. The CDR3 nucleotides are TGTGCCAGCAGCTTGGTTATATCTCAAACCGGGGAGCTGTTTTTT. Its protein product is CASSLVISQTGELFF.

In this sample, this clonotype turned up many times. The V call is TRBV27, the J call TRBJ2-2; D unclear. The CDR3 contains 17 residues. Looked up from germline, CDR1 is MNHEY and CDR2 is SMNVEV (reference sequence). V lost 6 bases and J lost 2, with 19 bases in between. CDR3 protein: CASSPLISRGNTGELFF. The CDR3 region has the DNA TGTGCCAGCAGCCCCCTTATCTCGAGAGGAAACACCGGGGAGCTGTTTTTT.

Details on this clonotype: A single base separates this from a much larger clone, so it may be a read error. The V and J genes are TRBV6-2 or TRBV6-3 and TRBJ2-1; tentative D call: TRBD2 (5 bases). Germline CDR1 reads MNHEY; CDR2 reads SVGEGT. The CDR3 consists of 15 residues. The CDR3 sequence: CASSGSERGYNDQFF. The CDR3 nucleotides are TGTGCCAGCAGTGGTAGCGAAAGAGGGTACAATGATCAGTTCTTC.

This clonotype was seen ten or more times. This chain connects TRBV7-2 to TRBJ2-5, with 9 positions matching TRBD2. V gave up 5 bases and J gave up 1 base; unmatched junction bases: 8. CDR1 is SGHTA, CDR2 FQGNSA, per germline. This CDR3 has 16 residues. The CDR3 nucleotides are TGTGCCAGCAGCGGAGTCCTAGCGGGGCTCCAAGAGACCCAGTACTTC. Its protein product is CASSGVLAGLQETQYF.

As for this clonotype: With a far larger clone one base away, a read error is the likely cause. The J gene is TRBJ1-2, the V gene TRBV11-2; TRBD1 might be the D (6 bases). V was shortened by 2 bases and J by 4 bases, with 11 bases between the two germline ends. Germline CDR1 is SGHAT and CDR2 is FQNNGV. This CDR3 has 14 residues. The CDR3 is CASSLCGQPYGYTF. The CDR3 region has the DNA TGTGCCAGCAGCTTATGTGGACAGCCCTATGGCTACACCTTC.

Comments on this clonotype: Germline and junction disagree at one end, which may indicate a read error. This rearrangement joins TRBV5-1 to TRBJ2-3; D not resolved. This CDR3 spans 14 amino acids. Germline lookup yields CDR1 SGHRS and CDR2 YFSETQ. CDR3 DNA sequence: TGCGCCAGCATCTTGATGGAAAGCACAGATACGCAGTATTTT. Translation gives CASILMESTDTQYF. Complete variable domain (other parts from reference TRBV5-1 and TRBJ2-3): KAGVTQTPRYLIKTRGQQVTLSCSPISGHRSVSWYQQTPGQGLQFLFEYFSETQRNKGNFPGRFSGRQFSNSRSEMNVSTLELGDSALYLCASILMESTDTQYFGPGTRLTVL.

In this sample, this clonotype turned up many times. The junction departs from germline at one end; a sequencing error may be responsible. This CDR3 reads CASSLGGDSNYSF. The CDR3 DNA reads TGCGCCAGCAGCTTGGGTGGGGACAGCAACTACTCCTTC. The chain has TRBV5-1 and TRBJ1-2, with TRBD1 matching 7 bases. Germline V gene lookup returns CDR1 SGHRS and CDR2 YFSETQ. This CDR3 is built from 13 residues. Full variable domain (missing parts from reference TRBV5-1 and TRBJ1-2): KAGVTQTPRYLIKTRGQQVTLSCSPISGHRSVSWYQQTPGQGLQFLFEYFSETQRNKGNFPGRFSGRQFSNSRSEMNVSTLELGDSALYLCASSLGGDSNYSFGSGTRLTVV.

In the case of this clonotype: A much larger clonotype is one base distant, so this may be a read error. The rearrangement joins TRBV20-1 to TRBJ2-1; D is undetermined. CDR3 length equals 14 residues. Per the germline V gene, CDR1 is DFQATT and CDR2 is SNEGSKA (reference sequence). The CDR3 DNA follows: TGCAGCACCCTTTTGGGATTCGCCTACAATGAGCAGTTCTTC. Translating gives CSTLLGFAYNEQFF.

In its sample, this clonotype was seen once. The junction and the germline gene differ at one end; a read error may be behind it. The V and J genes are TRBV11-2 and TRBJ1-6; the D is unclear. The CDR3 sequence is 13 residues long. The germline CDR1 and CDR2 sequences are SGHAT and FQNNGV. The CDR3 nucleotides read TGTGCCAGCAGCTTAGCGGATGGTTCACCCCCCCACTTT. This sequence encodes CASSLADGSPPHF.

This clonotype was counted ten times or more. The V gene is TRBV5-4, the J gene TRBJ1-6; the D is unclear. The CDR3 has 12 residues. The germline gives CDR1 SGHNT, CDR2 YYREEE (reference sequence). V lost 2 bases, J lost 9 bases, and 6 bases lay in between. The CDR3 nucleotides read TGTGCCAGCAGCTTCTCGGGTTCACCCCTCCACTTT. The encoded protein is CASSFSGSPLHF.

CDR3 DNA sequence: TGTGCCAGCGGCTCGGGACTAGCGGGAGGGAGTGCGTTCTTC. This codes for CASGSGLAGGSAFF. The chain carries TRBV6-2 or TRBV6-3 and TRBJ2-1; 16 bases match TRBD2. This CDR3 has 14 amino acids. Germline V gene lookup returns CDR1 MNHEY and CDR2 SVGEGT. V was pared by 8 bases and J by 15 bases, with 10 bases of the junction left unmatched.

This sequence joins TRBV9 and TRBJ2-2, with TRBD1 matching over 7 bases. In germline, CDR1 is SGDLS, CDR2 YYNGEE. The CDR3 covers 15 residues. V was clipped by 4 bases and J by 4 bases; unmatched bases: 7. CDR3 sequence: CASSSPTGLTGELFF. DNA for the CDR3: TGTGCCAGCAGCTCCCCGACAGGGCTCACCGGGGAGCTGTTTTTT. Looking up the rest from reference TRBV9 and TRBJ2-2 gives the full variable domain: DSGVTQTPKHLITATGQRVTLRCSPRSGDLSVYWYQQSLDQGLQFLIQYYNGEERAKGNILERFSAQQFPDLHSELNLSSLELGDSALYFCASSSPTGLTGELFFGEGSRLTVL.

This clonotype appeared many times. V is TRBV5-1 and J is TRBJ1-2; perhaps TRBD1 as D (6 bases). Germline values: CDR1 SGHRS, CDR2 YFSETQ. Trimming stripped 4 bases from V and 8 bases from J, with 21 bases between. This CDR3 has 15 residues. The CDR3 DNA is TGCGCCAGCAGCCCTCTTGAGGGGGAGAGGGACGGCTACACCTTC. This translates into CASSPLEGERDGYTF. The entire variable domain, with the rest obtained from reference TRBV5-1 and TRBJ1-2, is as follows: KAGVTQTPRYLIKTRGQQVTLSCSPISGHRSVSWYQQTPGQGLQFLFEYFSETQRNKGNFPGRFSGRQFSNSRSEMNVSTLELGDSALYLCASSPLEGERDGYTFGSGTRLTVV.

This clonotype appeared many times. V and J are TRBV7-6 and TRBJ2-2; 7 nucleotides line up with TRBD2. This CDR3 contains 16 residues. The junction had 8 bases not matched to a gene; V was cut back by 4 bases and J by 3 bases. Germline V gene sequence: CDR1 SGHVS, CDR2 FNYEAQ. The CDR3 region is CASSSQRREYTGELFF. The CDR3 coding sequence is TGTGCCAGCAGCTCCCAACGGCGGGAGTACACCGGGGAGCTGTTTTTT.

This rearrangement joins TRBV10-3 to TRBJ2-1, with a tentative D call TRBD2 (5 bases). CDR1 is ENHRY, CDR2 SYGVKD, per germline. This CDR3 has 17 residues. Trimming took 6 bases from V and 8 from J, leaving 26 bases between them. The CDR3 here is CAISSGPGMGVGDEQFF. CDR3 nucleotides: TGTGCCATCAGCAGTGGCCCCGGGATGGGTGTCGGAGATGAGCAGTTCTTC.

There are many counts of this clonotype. The chain combines TRBV28 with TRBJ1-6; maybe TRBD1 (5 bases). The CDR3 contains 13 residues. V was trimmed by 6 bases and J by 6 bases, leaving 9 bases between them. Looked up from germline, CDR1 is MDHEN and CDR2 is SYDVKM. The CDR3 reads CASRLDSNSPLHF. CDR3 bases: TGTGCCAGCAGACTCGACAGTAATTCACCCCTCCACTTT. Complete variable domain (other parts from reference TRBV28 and TRBJ1-6): DVKVTQSSRYLVKRTGEKVFLECVQDMDHENMFWYRQDPGLGLRLIYFSYDVKMKEKGDIPEGYSVSREKKERFSLILESASTNQTSMYLCASRLDSNSPLHFGNGTRLTVT.

The V gene is TRBV2, the J gene TRBJ2-7, with 8 bases matching TRBD2. This CDR3 contains 20 residues. Germline V gives CDR1 SNHLY, CDR2 FYNNEI. Trimming cost V 7 bases and J 5 bases; bases outside gene matches: 28. CDR3 DNA: TGTGCCAGCACCCCCAGCGTGGGTAGAGGGAGGCCACTCGGGAGGGACGAGCAGTACTTC. This codes for CASTPSVGRGRPLGRDEQYF.

This clonotype was seen at least ten times. The junction and the germline gene differ at one end; a read error may be behind it. The chain is built from TRBV12-3 or TRBV12-4 and TRBJ2-1, with 7 bases matching TRBD1. The CDR3 runs to 14 residues. The CDR3 is CATSEDRPYNEQFF. CDR3 nucleotide sequence: TGTGCCACCAGTGAGGACAGGCCTTACAATGAGCAGTTCTTC.

V gene TRBV6-1 combines with J gene TRBJ2-1, with 9 bases matching TRBD2. V dropped 6 bases and J dropped 6; count of bases not matched to a gene: 18. Germline loops: CDR1 MNHNS, CDR2 SASEGT. CDR3 size: 18 residues. Here the CDR3 DNA reads TGTGCCAGCAGACTAGTTAGCGGGAGCCTCCGGGGCCTCAATGAGCAGTTCTTC. This translates into CASRLVSGSLRGLNEQFF.

In its sample, this clonotype was seen many times. This chain links TRBV27 with TRBJ2-2; no clear D gene. CDR1 and CDR2 (germline): MNHEY, SMNVEV (reference sequence). The V gene lost 8 bases and the J gene lost 5 bases, with 6 bases spanning the gap. The CDR3 spans 11 residues. Here the CDR3 reads CASFLTGELFF. The CDR3 region has the DNA TGTGCCAGCTTCTTGACCGGGGAGCTGTTTTTT.

The chain employs TRBV7-2 and TRBJ1-1, with 8 bases lining up with TRBD1. After removal of 1 base from V and 6 bases from J, the junction contained 10 bases not matched to a gene. The CDR3 covers 16 residues. Germline CDR1 SGHTA, CDR2 FQGNSA. This chain's CDR3 is CASSLVPGQATSEAFF. CDR3 DNA: TGTGCCAGCAGCTTAGTTCCGGGACAGGCGACCTCTGAAGCTTTCTTT.

The table lists this clonotype with a few counts. A much bigger clone sits one base away, suggesting this may be a read error. The chain has TRBV6-2 or TRBV6-3 and TRBJ2-7; 7 bases match TRBD1. The germline V gene has CDR1 MNHEY and CDR2 SVGEGT. Losses at the gene ends were 2 bases for V and 4 bases for J; bases not matched to a gene: 8. The CDR3 is 15 amino acids. The CDR3 spells CASSYTQGVYYEQYF. The CDR3 DNA sequence: TGTGCCAGCAGTTACACCCAGGGGGTTTATTACGAGCAGTACTTC.

This clonotype was picked up many times. This chain uses TRBV7-2 with TRBJ2-5, with D hard to call. The CDR3 spans 12 residues. Trimming shortened V by 4 bases and J by 5 bases, and 8 bases separated the two germline ends. Germline V gene lookup returns CDR1 SGHTA and CDR2 FQGNSA. The CDR3 loop reads CASSSYGETQYF. The CDR3, as DNA: TGTGCCAGCAGCTCATATGGCGAGACCCAGTACTTC.